The rows below give T cell receptor beta chains drawn from one sample of a study of cytomegalovirus exposure and HLA in healthy donors. Clones were sequenced by immunoSEQ multiplex PCR, and TCRdb holds only the in-frame ones, with some missing. Of about 210,000 clones listed, around four fifths were seen once; the top ten hold about 9.4%. Sequenced sample: PBMCs. These TCRs come from a woman aged 50 to 60 in good health and CMV-seropositive. Each CDR3 is given without its conserved first and last residue. Expanded clones are given a class, and other clones once, few, many or no size at all.

V	size	length	J	CDR3
TRBV11-2	.	12	TRBJ1-2	ASSLGSSGYGYT
TRBV2	.	14	TRBJ1-2	ASSERPTELNYGYT
TRBV6-1	.	12	TRBJ1-2	AYKWKGRNYGYT
TRBV19	.	13	TRBJ1-1	ATRQGVARLTEAF
TRBV28	.	13	TRBJ1-4	ASSLAGGTNEKLF
TRBV4-2	.	15	TRBJ1-3	ASSQVTGASSGNTIY
TRBV4-1	.	13	TRBJ2-2	ASSPGDRVAGELF
TRBV9	.	12	TRBJ2-5	ASSPTGFGETQY
TRBV7-6	.	12	TRBJ2-5	ASSSRRVGETQY
TRBV4-1	.	17	TRBJ2-2	ASSQASTGRGPNTGELF
TRBV7-8	once	15	TRBJ2-1	ASGHGQELGSYNEQF
TRBV11-2	.	11	TRBJ1-1	ASSFSVNTEAF
TRBV19	.	12	TRBJ1-4	ASSKKGENEKLF